This TCR beta chain was sequenced in a study of T cells in Graves' hyperthyroidism and ophthalmopathy. Regarding the study as a whole: Researchers found most expanded thyroid clonotypes above 0.001 in blood as well. Prediction of ophthalmopathy progression came a median approximately 6.5 months pre-onset.

Out of approximately 10 ml of fresh peripheral blood came the PBMCs. The CDR3 extends over 13 amino acids. Deletions cut 1 base from V and 6 bases from J, with 10 bases between. Germline values: CDR1 MDHEN, CDR2 SYDVKM. In the case of this clonotype: The antigen remains unidentified.

TCR beta CDR3 region amplification was performed from RNA transcripts. TCR CDR3 regions were first amplified by RT-PCR with HTBI primers. TCRdb itself ran the multiplex PCR reads through MiXCR, one entry per CDR3 protein. Found here are fewer than 400,000 distinct CDR3 sequences, around a quarter of them singletons; the top ten hold roughly 70%. Sequencing was carried out using blood. The clonotype was recovered from a man aged 50-60 years with Graves' hyperthyroidism. This chain links TRBV28 with TRBJ2-7, with D unclear. The CDR3 region is CASSLYSPPEQYF. CDR3 DNA: TGTGCCAGCAGTTTATATTCTCCACCCGAGCAGTACTTC.